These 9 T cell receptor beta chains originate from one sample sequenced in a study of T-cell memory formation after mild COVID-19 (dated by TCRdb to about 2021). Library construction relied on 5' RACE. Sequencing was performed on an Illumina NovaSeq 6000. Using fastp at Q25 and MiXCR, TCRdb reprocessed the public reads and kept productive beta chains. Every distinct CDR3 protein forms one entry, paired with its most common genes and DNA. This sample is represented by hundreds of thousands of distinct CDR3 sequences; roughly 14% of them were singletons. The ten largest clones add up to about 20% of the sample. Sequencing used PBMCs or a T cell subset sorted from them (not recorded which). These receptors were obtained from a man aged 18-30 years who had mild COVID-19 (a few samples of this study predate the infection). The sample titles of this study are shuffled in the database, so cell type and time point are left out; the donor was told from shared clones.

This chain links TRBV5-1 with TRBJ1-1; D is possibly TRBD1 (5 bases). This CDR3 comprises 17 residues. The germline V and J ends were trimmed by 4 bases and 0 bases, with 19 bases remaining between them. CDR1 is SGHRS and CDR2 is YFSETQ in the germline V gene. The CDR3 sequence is CASSPDEAGRMNTEAFF. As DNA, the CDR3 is TGCGCCAGCAGCCCGGATGAGGCAGGGAGGATGAACACTGAAGCTTTCTTT.

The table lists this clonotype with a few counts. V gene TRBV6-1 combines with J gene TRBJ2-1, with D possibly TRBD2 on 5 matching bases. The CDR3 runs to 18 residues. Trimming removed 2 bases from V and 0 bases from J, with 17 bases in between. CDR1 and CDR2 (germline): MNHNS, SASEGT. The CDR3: CASSEQDGVAGSYNEQFF. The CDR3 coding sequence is TGTGCCAGCAGTGAACAGGACGGGGTTGCCGGCTCCTACAATGAGCAGTTCTTC.

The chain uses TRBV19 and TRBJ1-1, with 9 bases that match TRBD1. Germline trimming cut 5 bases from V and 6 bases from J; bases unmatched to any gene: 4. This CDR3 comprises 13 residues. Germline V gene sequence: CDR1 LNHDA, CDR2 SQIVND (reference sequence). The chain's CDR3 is CASSPGQGAEAFF. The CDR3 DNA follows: TGTGCCAGTAGTCCGGGACAGGGCGCTGAAGCTTTCTTT.

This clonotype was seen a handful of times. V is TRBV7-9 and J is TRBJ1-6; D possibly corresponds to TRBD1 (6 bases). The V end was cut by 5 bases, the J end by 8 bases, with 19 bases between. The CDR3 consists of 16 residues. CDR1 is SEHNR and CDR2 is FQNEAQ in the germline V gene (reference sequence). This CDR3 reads CASSRFLGGGYSPLHF. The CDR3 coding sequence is TGTGCCAGCAGCCGATTCCTTGGAGGGGGTTATTCACCCCTCCACTTT.

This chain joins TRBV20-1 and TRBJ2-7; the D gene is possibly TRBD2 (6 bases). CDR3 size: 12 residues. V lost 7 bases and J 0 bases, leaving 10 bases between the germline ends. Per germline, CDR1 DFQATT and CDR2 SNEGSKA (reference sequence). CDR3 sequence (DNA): TGCAGTGGACGGGAGAGCTCCTACGAGCAGTACGTC. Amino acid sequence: CSGRESSYEQYV.

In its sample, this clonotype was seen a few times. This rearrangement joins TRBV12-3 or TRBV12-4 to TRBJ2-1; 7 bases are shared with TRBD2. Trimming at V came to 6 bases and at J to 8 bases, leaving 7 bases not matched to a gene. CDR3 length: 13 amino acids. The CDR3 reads CASSRGSSHEQFF. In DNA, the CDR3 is TGTGCCAGCAGCCGCGGGAGTTCCCATGAGCAGTTCTTC.

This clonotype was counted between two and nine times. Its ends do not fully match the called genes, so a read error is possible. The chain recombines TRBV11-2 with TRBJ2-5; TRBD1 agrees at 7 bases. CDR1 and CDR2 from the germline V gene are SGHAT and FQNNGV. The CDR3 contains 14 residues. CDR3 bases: TGTGCCAGCAGCTTACCCCCCACAGGGGAGAACCAGTACTTC. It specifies CASSLPPTGENQYF.

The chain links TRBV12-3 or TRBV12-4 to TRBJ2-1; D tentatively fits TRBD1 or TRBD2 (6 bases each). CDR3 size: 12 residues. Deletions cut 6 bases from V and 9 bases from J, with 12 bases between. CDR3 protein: CASRQGGSEQFF. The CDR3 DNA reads TGTGCCAGCAGGCAAGGGGGGAGTGAGCAGTTCTTC.

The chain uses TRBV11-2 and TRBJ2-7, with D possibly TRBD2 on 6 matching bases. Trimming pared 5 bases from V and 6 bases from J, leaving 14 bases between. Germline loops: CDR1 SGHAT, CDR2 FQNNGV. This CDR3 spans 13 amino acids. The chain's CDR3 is CASSELRRGEQYV. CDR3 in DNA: TGTGCCAGCAGCGAATTAAGGAGGGGCGAGCAGTACGTC.